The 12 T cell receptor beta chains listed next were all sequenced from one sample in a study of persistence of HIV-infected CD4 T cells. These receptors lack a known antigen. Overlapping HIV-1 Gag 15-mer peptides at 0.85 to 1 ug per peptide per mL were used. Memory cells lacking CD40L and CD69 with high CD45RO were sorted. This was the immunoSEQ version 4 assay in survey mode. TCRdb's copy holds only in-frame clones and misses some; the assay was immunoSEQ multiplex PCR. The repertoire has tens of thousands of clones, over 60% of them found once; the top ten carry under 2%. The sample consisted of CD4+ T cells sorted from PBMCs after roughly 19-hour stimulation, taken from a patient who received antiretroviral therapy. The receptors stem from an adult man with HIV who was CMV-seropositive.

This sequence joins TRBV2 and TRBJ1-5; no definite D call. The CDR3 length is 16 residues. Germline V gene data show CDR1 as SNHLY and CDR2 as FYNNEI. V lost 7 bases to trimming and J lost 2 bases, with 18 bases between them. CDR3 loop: CASNPGGVRGNQPQHF. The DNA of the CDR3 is TGTGCCAGCAACCCAGGCGGGGTACGTGGCAATCAGCCCCAGCATTTT.

The CDR3, as DNA: TGTGCCAGCAGCCAACAGGACGGCGGTGAGCAGTTCTTC. As protein: CASSQQDGGEQFF. This chain connects TRBV3-1 (or the pseudogene TRBV3-2) to TRBJ2-1, with unresolved D. V dropped 2 bases and J dropped 9 bases, with 11 bases sitting between them. CDR1 and CDR2 from the germline V gene are LGHDT and YNNKEL (reference sequence). The CDR3 consists of 13 residues.

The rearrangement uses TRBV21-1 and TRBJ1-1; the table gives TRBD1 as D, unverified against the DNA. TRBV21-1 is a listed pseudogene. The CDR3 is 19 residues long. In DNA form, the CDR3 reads TGTGCCAGCAGCAAAGGTGGGACAGGGGCCCATCCCATGAACACTGAAGCTTTCTTT. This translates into CASSKGGTGAHPMNTEAFF.

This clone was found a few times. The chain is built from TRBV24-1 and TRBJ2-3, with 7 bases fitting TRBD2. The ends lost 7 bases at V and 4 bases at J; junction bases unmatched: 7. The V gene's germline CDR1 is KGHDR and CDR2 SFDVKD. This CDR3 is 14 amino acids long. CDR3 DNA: TGTGCCACCAGGGGAGGGGTGTCCTCAGATACGCAGTATTTT. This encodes CATRGGVSSDTQYF.

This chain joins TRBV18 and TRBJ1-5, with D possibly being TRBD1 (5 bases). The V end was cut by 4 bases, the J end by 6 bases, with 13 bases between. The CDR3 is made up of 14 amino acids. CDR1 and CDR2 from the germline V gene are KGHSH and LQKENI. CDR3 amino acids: CASSLLQGVQPQHF. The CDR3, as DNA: TGTGCCAGCTCACTGCTCCAGGGTGTTCAGCCCCAGCATTTT.

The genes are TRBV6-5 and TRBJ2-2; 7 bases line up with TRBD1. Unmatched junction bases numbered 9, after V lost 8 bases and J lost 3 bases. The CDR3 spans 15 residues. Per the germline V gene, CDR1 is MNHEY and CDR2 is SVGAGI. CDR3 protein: CASGNRGSYTGELFF. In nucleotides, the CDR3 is TGTGCCAGCGGCAACAGGGGAAGTTACACCGGGGAGCTGTTTTTT.

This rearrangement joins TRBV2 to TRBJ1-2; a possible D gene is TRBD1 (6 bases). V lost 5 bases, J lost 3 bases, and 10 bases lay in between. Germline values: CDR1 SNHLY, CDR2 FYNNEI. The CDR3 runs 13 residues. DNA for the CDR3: TGTGCCAGCAGTAAAGGGGGGGACTATGGCTACACCTTC. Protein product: CASSKGGDYGYTF.

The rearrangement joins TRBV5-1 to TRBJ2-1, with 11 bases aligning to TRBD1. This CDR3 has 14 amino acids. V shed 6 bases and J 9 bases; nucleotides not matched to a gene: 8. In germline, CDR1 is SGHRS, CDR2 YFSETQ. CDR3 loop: CASTGQGARGEQFF. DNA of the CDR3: TGCGCCAGCACCGGACAGGGGGCAAGGGGTGAGCAGTTCTTC. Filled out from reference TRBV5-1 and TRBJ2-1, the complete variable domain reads KAGVTQTPRYLIKTRGQQVTLSCSPISGHRSVSWYQQTPGQGLQFLFEYFSETQRNKGNFPGRFSGRQFSNSRSEMNVSTLELGDSALYLCASTGQGARGEQFFGPGTRLTVL.

CDR3 nucleotides: TGTGCCATCAGTGAGGGACAACAGAACACTGAAGCTTTCTTT. Residues: CAISEGQQNTEAFF. The rearrangement joins TRBV10-3 to TRBJ1-1, with D possibly TRBD1 on 5 matching bases. This CDR3 has 14 amino acids. V was trimmed by 2 bases and J by 1 base, leaving 8 bases between them. Looked up from germline, CDR1 is ENHRY and CDR2 is SYGVKD.

CDR3 DNA: TGTGCCAGCAGCTTAGGACAGGGCCTTCACGAGCAGTACTTC. It specifies CASSLGQGLHEQYF. The chain couples TRBV7-9 to TRBJ2-7, with 7 bases fitting TRBD1. This CDR3 contains 14 residues. Germline assignment: CDR1 SEHNR and CDR2 FQNEAQ (reference sequence). V trimming: 1 base; J trimming: 5 bases; junction bases outside the gene matches: 5.

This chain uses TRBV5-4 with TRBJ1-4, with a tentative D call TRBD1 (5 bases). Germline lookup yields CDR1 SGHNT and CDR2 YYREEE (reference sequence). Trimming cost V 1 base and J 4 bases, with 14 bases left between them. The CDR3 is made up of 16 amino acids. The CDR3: CASSLYGAAGNEKLFF. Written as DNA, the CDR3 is TGTGCCAGCAGCTTGTACGGGGCCGCGGGTAATGAAAAACTGTTTTTT.

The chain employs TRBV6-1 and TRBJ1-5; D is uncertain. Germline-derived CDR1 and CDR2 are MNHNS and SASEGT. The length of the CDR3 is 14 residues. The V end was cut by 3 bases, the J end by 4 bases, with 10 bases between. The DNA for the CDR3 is TGTGCCAGCAGTGATCTCCGGAGGAATCAGCCCCAGCATTTT. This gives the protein CASSDLRRNQPQHF.